These T cell receptor beta chains were read from a single sample in a study of cytomegalovirus exposure and HLA in healthy donors. The assay was immunoSEQ multiplex PCR, and TCRdb's table has in-frame clones only and misses some. The data show around 150,000 clones, almost 80% seen once. Material: PBMCs. The receptors were gathered from a male donor in good health and CMV-seronegative. Each CDR3 is given with its conserved first and last residue. A D gene is named only where the DNA matches it firmly. The size of a clone is reported for some rows only, either as once, few or many, or as a class for expanded clones.

D	V	J	size	DNA	CDR3
TRBD2	TRBV19	TRBJ2-3	-	TGTGCCAGTAGTGTATCCTCCTCCGGGACTAGCAGATATACGCAGTATTTT	CASSVSSSGTSRYTQYF
TRBD1	TRBV2	TRBJ1-5	-	TGTGCCAGCCAGGACAGGGGCAATCAGCCCCAGCATTTT	CASQDRGNQPQHF
-	TRBV5-5	TRBJ2-7	-	TGTGCCAGCAGTTTCAATAGCGGTACCTACGAGCAGTACTTC	CASSFNSGTYEQYF
TRBD1	TRBV29-1	TRBJ2-7	-	TGCAGCGTTGAGGACAGGGGGTCCTACGAGCAGTACTTC	CSVEDRGSYEQYF
-	TRBV5-1	TRBJ1-1	-	TGCGCCAGCAGCTTGGCGGGGGGGGACACTGAAGCTTTCTTT	CASSLAGGDTEAFF
-	TRBV5-6	TRBJ2-7	-	TGTGCCAGCAGCTCCGCTCCCACAGGGAGCTACGAGCAGTACTTC	CASSSAPTGSYEQYF
TRBD2	TRBV5-4	TRBJ2-3	few	TGTGCCAGCAGCTTCCCAGCGGGGCGTGCAGATACGCAGTATTTT	CASSFPAGRADTQYF
TRBD2	TRBV9	TRBJ2-7	-	TGTGCCAGCAGCCATATCCAACCGACTAGCGGGGGGGCGGACTCCTACGAGCAGTACTTC	CASSHIQPTSGGADSYEQYF
-	TRBV20-1	TRBJ1-1	-	TGCAGTGCTAGCAGGGACACTGAAGCTTTCTTT	CSASRDTEAFF
TRBD1	TRBV2	TRBJ2-7	once	TGTGCCAGCAGTACGGGACAGGTCTACGAGCAGTACTTC	CASSTGQVYEQYF
-	TRBV6-6	TRBJ1-5	-	TGTGCCAGCAGTTACTTGTCAGGGTGGCGCAATCAGCCCCAGCATTTT	CASSYLSGWRNQPQHF
-	TRBV19	TRBJ1-5	-	TGTGCCAGTAGTATAGCTGGTCGGTATCAGCCCCAGCATTTT	CASSIAGRYQPQHF
-	TRBV11-2	TRBJ2-1	-	TGTGCCAGCAACCAACCCGGGGGTTGGGAGCAGTTCTTC	CASNQPGGWEQFF
TRBD1	TRBV18	TRBJ1-5	-	TGTGCCAGCTCACCCCAGGGACAGAGCAATCAGCCCCAGCATTTT	CASSPQGQSNQPQHF
TRBD1	TRBV9	TRBJ2-7	-	TGTGCCAGCAGCGTAGGGCCTACAGGGGGCGACGAGCAGTACTTC	CASSVGPTGGDEQYF
TRBD1	TRBV5-6	TRBJ1-2	-	TGTGCCAGCAGCTACCCGAGGACAGGGATCTATGGCTACACCTTC	CASSYPRTGIYGYTF
TRBD1	TRBV7-9	TRBJ1-2	once	TGTGCCAGCGGGACAGCTTATGGCTACACCTTC	CASGTAYGYTF
-	TRBV6-5	TRBJ2-7	few	TGTGCCAGCAGTTATGCTATCTCCTACGAGCAGTACTTC	CASSYAISYEQYF
-	TRBV10-3	TRBJ2-1	-	TGTGCCATCAGCAGGGGGGCGGCATACAATGAGCAGTTCTTC	CAISRGAAYNEQFF
TRBD2	TRBV29-1	TRBJ2-1	-	TGCACCGGGGGGGGCGGGAGTGGGTACAATGAGCAGTTCTTC	CTGGGGSGYNEQFF
TRBD1	TRBV19	TRBJ2-7	-	TGTGCCAGTAGTCCAACGGGACAGGGTTCCAACGAGCAGTACTTC	CASSPTGQGSNEQYF
-	TRBV5-1	TRBJ2-3	-	TGCGCCAGCAGCTTTGGTAGCGGTAACTATACGCAGTATTTT	CASSFGSGNYTQYF
-	TRBV27	TRBJ1-5	few	TGTGCCAGCAGTTTACAGGGTTACCAGCCCCAGCATTTT	CASSLQGYQPQHF
-	TRBV2	TRBJ1-2	-	TGTGCCAGCAGTGGCCAGGGGTATGGCTACACCTTC	CASSGQGYGYTF
TRBD1	TRBV4-3	TRBJ1-2	medium-sized	TGCGCCAGCAGCCAAGATCGAGGGGGCAGTAACTATGGCTACACCTTC	CASSQDRGGSNYGYTF
TRBD2	TRBV29-1	TRBJ2-1	-	TGCAGCGTTGAAGGGACTAGCGGGTTCAATGAGCAGTTCTTC	CSVEGTSGFNEQFF
TRBD1	TRBV25-1	TRBJ1-1	-	TGTGCCAGCACTACAGGGGTGGAGAACACTGAAGCTTTCTTT	CASTTGVENTEAFF
-	TRBV5-1	TRBJ2-2	-	TGCGCCAGCAGCTTTCTCCGGGGGACCCACGGGGAGCTGTTTTTT	CASSFLRGTHGELFF
TRBD1	TRBV4-1	TRBJ1-6	-	TGCGCCAGCAGCCAGGGGGACAGGGATTATAATTCACCCCTCCACTTT	CASSQGDRDYNSPLHF
-	TRBV6-5	TRBJ1-1	-	TGTGCCAGCAGTTACTCGGGCATTAACACTGAAGCTTTCTTT	CASSYSGINTEAFF
-	TRBV2	TRBJ1-2	-	TGTGCCAGCAGCGCTAGAGGGCGGGAGGGCTACACCTTC	CASSARGREGYTF
TRBD2	TRBV5-6	TRBJ2-7	once	TGTGCCAGCAGCCTAGCGGGGGGCCTGCGCGAGCAGTACTTC	CASSLAGGLREQYF
-	TRBV2	TRBJ1-1	-	TGTGCCAGCAGTGAGCCAGGGTCCACTGAAGCTTTCTTT	CASSEPGSTEAFF
TRBD1	TRBV7-2	TRBJ1-1	-	TGTGCCAGCAGCTTCGGGACAGGGGGTAACACTGAAGCTTTCTTT	CASSFGTGGNTEAFF
-	TRBV30	TRBJ1-2	-	TGTGCCTGGACCCAGGGCCGGTATGGCTACACCTTC	CAWTQGRYGYTF
TRBD1	TRBV9	TRBJ2-1	few	TGTGCCAGCAGCCCACGGGACAGGGGTAACAATGAGCAGTTCTTC	CASSPRDRGNNEQFF
TRBD2	TRBV15	TRBJ2-1	-	TGTGCCACCAGCAGAGGACTAGCTAACTACAATGAGCAGTTCTTC	CATSRGLANYNEQFF
-	TRBV7-3	TRBJ1-1	-	TGTGCCAGCAGCCTCCAGGAAGGCGCTGAAGCTTTCTTT	CASSLQEGAEAFF
-	TRBV28	TRBJ2-6	-	TGTGCCAGCAGTTTTGGGTACGGCAGGCTTTCATCTGGGGCCAACGTCCTGACTTTC	CASSFGYGRLSSGANVLTF
-	TRBV4-3	TRBJ2-7	-	TGCGCCAGCAGCCAAGATCGAGGCAGAGAGCAGTACTTC	CASSQDRGREQYF
TRBD1	TRBV25-1	TRBJ2-5	-	TGTGCCAGCAGTGCGCCGGGACAGGGATTATGGCAGTACTTC	CASSAPGQGLWQYF
TRBD1	TRBV5-1	TRBJ1-4	-	TGCGCCAGCAGCTTTCGGACAGGGAGGGATGAAAAACTGTTTTTT	CASSFRTGRDEKLFF